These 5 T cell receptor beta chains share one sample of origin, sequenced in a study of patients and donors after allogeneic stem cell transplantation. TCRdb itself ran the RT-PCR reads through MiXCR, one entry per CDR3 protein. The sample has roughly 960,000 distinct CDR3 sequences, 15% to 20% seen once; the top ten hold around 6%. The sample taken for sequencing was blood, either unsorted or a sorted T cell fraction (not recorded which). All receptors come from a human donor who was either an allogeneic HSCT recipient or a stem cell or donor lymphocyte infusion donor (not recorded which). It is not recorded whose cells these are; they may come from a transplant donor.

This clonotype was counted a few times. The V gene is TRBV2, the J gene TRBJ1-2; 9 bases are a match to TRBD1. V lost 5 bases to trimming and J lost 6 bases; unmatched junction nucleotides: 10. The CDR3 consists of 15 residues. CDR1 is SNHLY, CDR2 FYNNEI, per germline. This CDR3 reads CASSWTGELTHGYTF. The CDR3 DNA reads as TGTGCCAGCAGTTGGACAGGGGAACTGACGCATGGCTACACCTTC. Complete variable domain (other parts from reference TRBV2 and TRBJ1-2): EPEVTQTPSHQVTQMGQEVILRCVPISNHLYFYWYRQILGQKVEFLVSFYNNEISEKSEIFDDQFSVERPDGSNFTLKIRSTKLEDSAMYFCASSWTGELTHGYTFGSGTRLTVV.

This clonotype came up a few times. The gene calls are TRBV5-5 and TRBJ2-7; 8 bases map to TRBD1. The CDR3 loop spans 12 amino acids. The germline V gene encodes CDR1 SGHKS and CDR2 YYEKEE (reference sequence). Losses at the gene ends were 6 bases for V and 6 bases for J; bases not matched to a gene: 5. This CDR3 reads CASIDRGGEQYF. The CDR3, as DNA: TGTGCCAGCATCGACAGGGGTGGCGAGCAGTACTTC.

For the CDR3, the DNA is TGTGCCGGTACCGGGACAGGCGAGCAGTACTTC. This sequence encodes CAGTGTGEQYF. The chain employs TRBV2 and TRBJ2-7; 8 nucleotides align to TRBD1. Germline V gene lookup returns CDR1 SNHLY and CDR2 FYNNEI. This CDR3 comprises 11 residues. After removal of 11 bases from V and 6 bases from J, the junction contained 6 bases not matched to a gene.

The CDR3 protein is CAISVTVLGSGNTIYF. The CDR3 DNA sequence: TGTGCCATCAGTGTGACGGTACTGGGCTCTGGAAACACCATATATTTT. The genes are TRBV10-3 and TRBJ1-3; D ambiguous. This CDR3 has 16 amino acids. CDR1 is ENHRY, CDR2 SYGVKD, per germline. V gave up 4 bases and J gave up 0 bases, with 13 bases separating them.

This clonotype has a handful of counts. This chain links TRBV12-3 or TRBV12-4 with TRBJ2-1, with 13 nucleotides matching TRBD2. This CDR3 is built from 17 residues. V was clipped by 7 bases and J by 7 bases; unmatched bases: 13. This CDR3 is CASIPSRTSGSGNEQFF. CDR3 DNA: TGTGCCAGCATTCCCTCGCGGACTAGCGGGAGCGGAAATGAGCAGTTCTTC.